The subject of this entry is one TCR beta chain. This clone showed up just a few times. What antigen it recognizes has not been identified. No base qualities exist here, and no much larger clone lies one base off it. The CDR3 regions of human TCRbeta chains were analyzed by immunosequencing. As for the authors' bioinformatics: TCRs in the repertoires were matched against a reference library of SARS-CoV-2-specific TCRs that had been generated with the MIRA antigen-specificity platform. Breadth was defined as the fraction of unique TCRs that were SARS-CoV-2-associated. Depth was defined as the fraction of total T cells that were SARS-CoV-2-associated. Each spike-specific TCR was assigned to its reactive spike region and to a CD4 or CD8 class using the MIRA data. Log10-transformed breadth and depth values were compared by one-way ANOVA with Sidak's multiple comparisons tests. The clones in this table, taken by TCRdb from immuneACCESS, are in-frame only. Not every clone is retained; where verified, under half of the shortfall comes from an unresolved V gene, and the cause of the rest is unknown. That table gives V, J and clone size, and the DNA gave D and trimming. The sample table lists 55,000 to 70,000 clones, about 91% of them with a count of one. 5.5% to 7% of the sample is held by the ten biggest clonotypes.

This entry is derived from a study of T cell responses to AZD1222 COVID-19 vaccine (dated by TCRdb to about 2021). Looking at the study overall: TCR sequencing covered 230 to 250 trial participants: about 210 given two doses of AZD1222 and about 26 given two doses of MenACWY control vaccine. Enrollment into the trials was organized by age into subgroups of 18-55, 56-69 and 70-plus years, and those subgroups contained around 150, 28 and 57 TCR-sequenced participants, respectively. The investigation overall reported the following: Because no day 14 peak-response samples were available, repertoires were characterized only after the peak T cell response. Participants were mostly white British and included more females than males, and it was suggested by the authors that clonal diversity may have been underestimated. Vaccine-associated CD4 TCRs spanned the whole spike protein, with dominant responses in regions 160-218 and 743-854. In the small 56-69-year group, the increase in depth fell short of significance, most likely because of low power. After two AZD1222 doses, spike-specific TCR breadth and depth were significantly higher than at day 0 and than in MenACWY recipients. Conclusions about previously exposed vaccinees are limited because only six or seven AZD1222 recipients were SARS-CoV-2 seropositive at baseline. Nearly half of unique spike-specific TCRs reportedly recognized epitopes outside regions mutated in the B.1.351 and B.1.1.7 variants.

According to the study, the label for this sample's time point signals: about 28 days (+/-7) after the second vaccine dose. AZD1222 recipients whose second dose came at about 4 weeks and those whose second dose came at about 12 weeks were combined into one group, since spike-specific TCR depth and breadth did not differ between the two schedules. Vaccinee samples came from UK trials COV001 and COV002, including a single-blind randomized controlled phase 2/3 trial of AZD1222 (ChAdOx1 nCoV-19) in healthy adults. For TCRbeta chain sequencing, PBMC samples were collected from trial participants at day 0 and at day 28 after the second dose. The CDR3 runs 14 amino acids, cysteine and phenylalanine included. Just the 42-base CDR3 DNA is kept, in frame starting at base 1. Taken from the germline V gene, the CDR1 and CDR2 loops are SGHTA and FQGNSA. V is cut by 5 bases and J by 7 bases, and the space between the germline ends is 15 bases.

Sequences were derived from peripheral blood, sampled 28 days after the second AZD1222 dose. The sequence was collected from an adult who received the AZD1222 COVID-19 vaccine. The chain links TRBV7-2 with TRBJ2-4; the D segment could be TRBD2, given 5 matching bases. The bases are TGTGCCAGCAGCCGCTGGGGTACGGGGAACATTCAGTACTTC. This codes for CASSRWGTGNIQYF.